A selection of T cell receptor beta chains follows, all from one sample in a study of blood T cells in healthy people across ages. TCRdb called the 5' RACE reads again in MiXCR, with one record for every CDR3 protein. The sample consists of 540,000 or so distinct CDR3 sequences, about 45% of them appearing once. The specimen sequenced was blood. The receptor source for this set is a man older than 75 in good health. The CDR3 runs from the conserved cysteine through the conserved F or W. The D gene is left open where the match is weak. Only part of the rows carry a size: once, few, many, or a class if the clone is expanded.

clone size,D gene,J gene,V gene,CDR3 DNA,CDR3 protein
once,NA,TRBJ2-5,TRBV5-1,TGCGCCAGCACCGAGGGAGGGACCCAGTACTTC,CASTEGGTQYF
NA,NA,TRBJ2-1,TRBV4-2,TGTGCCAGCAGCCAAGGGGTTGGGGGATCTAGGGGGTACAATGAGCAGTTCTTC,CASSQGVGGSRGYNEQFF
once,NA,TRBJ2-6,TRBV29-1,TGCAGCACCAGTGAGGGGGCCAACGTCCTGACTTTC,CSTSEGANVLTF
NA,TRBD2,TRBJ2-1,TRBV7-2,TGTGCCAGCCGCTTAGGGACTAGTCGTGAGCAGTTCTTC,CASRLGTSREQFF
few,NA,TRBJ2-1,TRBV20-1,TGCAGTGCTTTCCGTGGTGGAATCGACAATGAGCAGTTCTTC,CSAFRGGIDNEQFF
NA,NA,TRBJ2-3,TRBV2,TGTGCCAGCAGTGAGGATACGCAGTATTTT,CASSEDTQYF
NA,TRBD1,TRBJ2-1,TRBV7-2,TGTGCCAGCAGCTTATCCAGACAGGGGTACAATGAGCAGTTCTTC,CASSLSRQGYNEQFF
once,NA,TRBJ2-5,TRBV20-1,TGCAGTGCTAGAACCTCCACGGGGGTACAAGAGACCCAGTACTTC,CSARTSTGVQETQYF
NA,NA,TRBJ2-5,TRBV7-2,TGTGCCAGCAGCCGGGAAATAGAGACCCAGTACTTC,CASSREIETQYF
few,NA,TRBJ1-2,TRBV20-1,TGCAGTGCTAGAATGACAGACTATGGCTACACCTTC,CSARMTDYGYTF
NA,TRBD1,TRBJ2-1,TRBV20-1,TGCAGTGCTCCGGGACAGGGGATGGATGAGCAGTTCTTC,CSAPGQGMDEQFF
NA,NA,TRBJ1-4,TRBV7-2,TGTGCCAGCAGCTTAGTTCCCAGAAATGAAAAACTGTTTTTT,CASSLVPRNEKLFF
NA,NA,TRBJ2-7,TRBV6-6,TGTGCCAGCACACGGGAACCCTACAATGAGCAGTACTTC,CASTREPYNEQYF
NA,NA,TRBJ2-2,TRBV29-1,TGCAGCGTTGTTTTCGGAGGGGCCGGGGAGCTGTTTTTT,CSVVFGGAGELFF
NA,TRBD1,TRBJ1-2,TRBV7-2,TGTGCCAGCAGCACCACAGGGGCTGCTAACTATGGCTACACCTTC,CASSTTGAANYGYTF
NA,TRBD2,TRBJ2-3,TRBV24-1,TGTGCCACCAGCCTTAGCGGGGGACCCCCCAGTAGCACAGATACGCAGTATTTT,CATSLSGGPPSSTDTQYF
few,TRBD1,TRBJ2-6,TRBV29-1,TGCAGCGCCACGACAGGGGGGACTGGGGCCAACGTCCTGACTTTC,CSATTGGTGANVLTF
NA,NA,TRBJ2-5,TRBV7-2,TGTGCCAGCAGCTATTTGGACATCACGGGGACCCAGTACTTC,CASSYLDITGTQYF
NA,NA,TRBJ2-1,TRBV3-1,TGTGCAGAGGGGTTTTCCAATGAGCAGTTCTTC,CAEGFSNEQFF
NA,NA,TRBJ1-2,TRBV20-1,TGCAGTGCTAGCGGACATCGTAAATATGGCTACACCTTC,CSASGHRKYGYTF
NA,NA,TRBJ2-1,TRBV10-3,TGTGCCATCAGCCGGACAAGCTCCTCCTACAATGAGCAGTTCTTC,CAISRTSSSYNEQFF
NA,TRBD2,TRBJ2-7,TRBV14,TGTGCCAGCAGCCGGGGACTAGCGGGAACGTTCTACGAGCAGTACTTC,CASSRGLAGTFYEQYF
NA,TRBD1,TRBJ1-3,TRBV6-6,TGTGCCAGCAAAGGGGACAGACACTCTGGAAACACCATATATTTT,CASKGDRHSGNTIYF
NA,NA,TRBJ2-1,TRBV5-1,TGCGCCAGCAGCTTGGGCGAGCGGGTGGTTTACAATGAGCAGTTCTTC,CASSLGERVVYNEQFF
few,NA,TRBJ2-1,TRBV27,TGTGCCAGCCTCCGGGACTCTGCCTCCTACAATGAGCAGTTCTTC,CASLRDSASYNEQFF
NA,NA,TRBJ2-5,TRBV5-6,TGTGCCAGCAGCTGGACGACCTACTACAATGAGCAGTACTTC,CASSWTTYYNEQYF
NA,NA,TRBJ2-1,TRBV7-9,TGTGCCAGCAGCTTTTGGGGCGGGAATCGGAATGAGCAGTTCTTC,CASSFWGGNRNEQFF